Only a few counts were recorded for the clone carrying this T cell receptor beta chain. Its antigen is unknown. Investigators divided CD4+ cells into CD45RA+ naive and CD45RA-negative memory subsets. Profiled with immunoSEQ multiplex PCR; TCRdb holds only in-frame clones, not every one. The sample shows 2 million to 2.5 million clones, approximately 90% of them seen only once. This specimen comes from a study of shared clonotypes between healthy human individuals. Study at large: Each donor's CD8 memory used one plate, CD8 naive two, each CD4 subset three. The study's findings and limits: Blood alone was sampled, and tissue repertoires likely differ.

Trimming took off 0 bases at V and 1 base at J, with 10 bases between the two ends. The germline gives CDR1 SGDLS, CDR2 YYNGEE. The CDR3 contains 15 residues. This sequence originates from a man between 18 and 35 years old in good health. Some clones in this sample may be carry-over from other donors' samples. Sequences were obtained from naive CD4+ T cells from PBMCs. Specified subset: CD45RA+ positively selected. The chain employs TRBV9 and TRBJ1-1; D uncertain. The CDR3 nucleotides read TGTGCCAGCAGCGTAGTAGCAGATCCGAACACTGAAGCTTTCTTT. Its translation is CASSVVADPNTEAFF.